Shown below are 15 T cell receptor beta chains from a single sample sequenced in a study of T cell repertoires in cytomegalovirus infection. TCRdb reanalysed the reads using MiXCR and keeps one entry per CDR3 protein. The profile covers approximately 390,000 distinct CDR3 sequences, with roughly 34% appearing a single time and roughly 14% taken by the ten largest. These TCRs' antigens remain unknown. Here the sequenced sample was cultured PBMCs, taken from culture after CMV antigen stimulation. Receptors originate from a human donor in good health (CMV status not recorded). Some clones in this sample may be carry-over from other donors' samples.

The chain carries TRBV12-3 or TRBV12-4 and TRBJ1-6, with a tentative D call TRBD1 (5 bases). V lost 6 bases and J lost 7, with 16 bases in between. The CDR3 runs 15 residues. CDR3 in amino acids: CASRGGVGVNSPLHF. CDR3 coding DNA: TGTGCCAGCAGGGGGGGAGTGGGGGTAAATTCACCCCTCCACTTT.

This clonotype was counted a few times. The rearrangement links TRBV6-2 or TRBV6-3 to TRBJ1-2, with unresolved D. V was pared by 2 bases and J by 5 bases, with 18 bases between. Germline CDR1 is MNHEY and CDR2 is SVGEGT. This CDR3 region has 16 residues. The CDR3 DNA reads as TGTGCCAGCAGTTACAGCGCTAGGATGCGCGATTATGGCTACACCTTC. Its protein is CASSYSARMRDYGYTF.

CDR3 protein: CASSENRNQPQHF. CDR3 DNA: TGTGCCAGCAGTGAAAACAGGAATCAGCCCCAGCATTTT. V usage is TRBV2 and J usage is TRBJ1-5; D perhaps matches TRBD1 (5 bases). The germline gives CDR1 SNHLY, CDR2 FYNNEI. The germline V and J ends were trimmed by 2 bases and 4 bases, with 6 bases remaining between them. The CDR3 is made up of 13 amino acids.

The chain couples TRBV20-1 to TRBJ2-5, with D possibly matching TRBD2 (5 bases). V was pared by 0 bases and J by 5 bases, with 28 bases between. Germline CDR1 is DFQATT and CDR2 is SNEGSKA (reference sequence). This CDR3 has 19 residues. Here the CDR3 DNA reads TGCAGTGCTAGAGATGTAACACACCGAGATCGGAGGCAGTCTGAGACCCAGTACTTC. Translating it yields CSARDVTHRDRRQSETQYF.

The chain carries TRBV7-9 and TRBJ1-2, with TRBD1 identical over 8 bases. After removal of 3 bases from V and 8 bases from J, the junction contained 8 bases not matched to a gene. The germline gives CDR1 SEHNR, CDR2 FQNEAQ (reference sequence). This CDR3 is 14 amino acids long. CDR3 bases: TGTGCCAGCAGCTTTGCCCAGGGGGCGCCGGGCTACACCTTC. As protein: CASSFAQGAPGYTF. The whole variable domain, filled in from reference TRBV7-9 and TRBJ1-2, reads DTGVSQNPRHKITKRGQNVTFRCDPISEHNRLYWYRQTLGQGPEFLTYFQNEAQLEKSRLLSDRFSAERPKGSFSTLEIQRTEQGDSAMYLCASSFAQGAPGYTFGSGTRLTVV.

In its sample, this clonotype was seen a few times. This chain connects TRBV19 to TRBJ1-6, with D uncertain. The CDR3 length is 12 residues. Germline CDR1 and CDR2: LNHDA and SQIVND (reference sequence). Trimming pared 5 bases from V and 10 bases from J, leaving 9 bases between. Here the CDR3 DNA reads TGTGCCAGTAGTTTGATGGACTCACCCCTCCACTTT. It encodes CASSLMDSPLHF. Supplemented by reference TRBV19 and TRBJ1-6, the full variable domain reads DGGITQSPKYLFRKEGQNVTLSCEQNLNHDAMYWYRQDPGQGLRLIYYSQIVNDFQKGDIAEGYSVSREKKESFPLTVTSAQKNPTAFYLCASSLMDSPLHFGNGTRLTVT.

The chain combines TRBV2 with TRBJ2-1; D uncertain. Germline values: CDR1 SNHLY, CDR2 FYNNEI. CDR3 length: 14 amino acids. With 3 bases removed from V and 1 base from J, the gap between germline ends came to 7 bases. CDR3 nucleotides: TGTGCCAGCAGTGAGAGGTTATCCTACAATGAGCAGTTCTTC. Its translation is CASSERLSYNEQFF.

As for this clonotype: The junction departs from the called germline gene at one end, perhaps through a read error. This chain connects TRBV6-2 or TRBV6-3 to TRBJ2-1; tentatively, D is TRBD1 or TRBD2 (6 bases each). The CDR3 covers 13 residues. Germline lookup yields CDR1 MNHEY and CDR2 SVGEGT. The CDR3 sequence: CVSRTGALDEQFF. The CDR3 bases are TGTGTCAGCAGAACGGGGGCCCTCGATGAGCAGTTCTTC.

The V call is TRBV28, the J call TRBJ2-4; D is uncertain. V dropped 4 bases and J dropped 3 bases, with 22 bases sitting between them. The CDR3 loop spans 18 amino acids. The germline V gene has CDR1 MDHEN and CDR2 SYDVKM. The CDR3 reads CASSSYIGPGSGKNIQYF. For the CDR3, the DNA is TGTGCCAGCAGTTCTTATATAGGCCCGGGTAGTGGCAAAAACATTCAGTACTTC.

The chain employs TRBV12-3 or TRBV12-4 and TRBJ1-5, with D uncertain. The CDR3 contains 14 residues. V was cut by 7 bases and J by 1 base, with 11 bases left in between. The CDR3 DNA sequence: TGTGCCAGCACCCGGTGGTCGAGCAATCAGCCCCAGCATTTT. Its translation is CASTRWSSNQPQHF.

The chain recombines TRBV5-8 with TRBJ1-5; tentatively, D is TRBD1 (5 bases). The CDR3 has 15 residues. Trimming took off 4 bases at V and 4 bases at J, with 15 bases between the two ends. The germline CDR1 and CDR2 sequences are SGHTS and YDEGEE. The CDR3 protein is CASSIRDWGNQPQHF. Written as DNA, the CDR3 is TGTGCCAGCAGCATCCGGGACTGGGGGAATCAGCCCCAGCATTTT. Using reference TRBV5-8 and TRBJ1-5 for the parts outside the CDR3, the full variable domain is EAGVTQSPTHLIKTRGQQATLRCSPISGHTSVYWYQQALGLGLQFLLWYDEGEERNRGNFPPRFSGRQFPNYSSELNVNALELEDSALYLCASSIRDWGNQPQHFGDGTRLSIL.

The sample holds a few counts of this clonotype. The CDR3 here is CATSDFANEQFF. The CDR3 nucleotides read TGTGCCACCAGTGATTTCGCCAATGAGCAGTTCTTC. This chain joins TRBV24-1 and TRBJ2-1, with unresolved D. CDR1 and CDR2 (germline): KGHDR, SFDVKD. V dropped 1 base and J dropped 6 bases, with 3 bases sitting between them. The CDR3 sequence is 12 residues long.

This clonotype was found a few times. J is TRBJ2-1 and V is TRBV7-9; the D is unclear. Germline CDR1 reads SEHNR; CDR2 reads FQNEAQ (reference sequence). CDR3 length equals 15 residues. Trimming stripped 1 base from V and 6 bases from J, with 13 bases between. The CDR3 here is CASSLDVLEVNEQFF. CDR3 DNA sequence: TGTGCCAGCAGCTTAGACGTTCTAGAAGTCAATGAGCAGTTCTTC. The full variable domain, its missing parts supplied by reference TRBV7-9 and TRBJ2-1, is DTGVSQNPRHKITKRGQNVTFRCDPISEHNRLYWYRQTLGQGPEFLTYFQNEAQLEKSRLLSDRFSAERPKGSFSTLEIQRTEQGDSAMYLCASSLDVLEVNEQFFGPGTRLTVL.

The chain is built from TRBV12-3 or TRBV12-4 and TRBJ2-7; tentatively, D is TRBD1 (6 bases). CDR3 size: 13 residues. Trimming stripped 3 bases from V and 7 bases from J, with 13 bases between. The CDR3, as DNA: TGTGCCAGCAGTTTCACAGGGCTAGGGGAGCAGTACGTC. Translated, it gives CASSFTGLGEQYV.

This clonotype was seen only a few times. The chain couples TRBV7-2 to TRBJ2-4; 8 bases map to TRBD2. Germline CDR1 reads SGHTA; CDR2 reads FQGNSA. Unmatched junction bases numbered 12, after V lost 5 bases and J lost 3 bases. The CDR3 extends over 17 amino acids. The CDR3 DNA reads TGTGCCAGCAGCCCGTTGGGGCTAGCGGGCTACAAAAACATTCAGTACTTC. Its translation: CASSPLGLAGYKNIQYF.